Listed here are 2 T cell receptor beta chains from one sample, sequenced in a study of CD8+ T cells in alopecia areata (dated 2018 in TCRdb). Library prep was done by the immunoSEQ multiplex PCR assay. RNA was extracted from all samples and reverse transcribed into cDNA, which served as template for TCR sequencing. Here the immuneACCESS table is served through TCRdb, limited to in-frame sequences with V and J called. Missing clones are a known gap in these copies; in checked studies unresolved V genes cover under half, and the rest lacks a known reason. This sample comprises 65,000 to 70,000 clones, roughly three fifths of them detected only once. The ten largest clones represent approximately 15% of the sample. The meaning of the sample's time point label: baseline before oral tofacitinib. The sample was CD8+ T cells sorted from blood, taken at week 0. Receptor source: a human donor with alopecia areata.

V gene TRBV27 combines with J gene TRBJ1-1; possibly TRBD1 for D (5 bases). The CDR3 is made up of 14 amino acids. Germline CDR1 reads MNHEY; CDR2 reads SMNVEV (reference sequence). Between the trimmed V and J ends, which lost 5 bases and 1 base, there was a span of 11 bases. The CDR3: CASSPLGGNTEAFF. Written as DNA, the CDR3 is TGTGCCAGCAGTCCTCTCGGGGGGAACACTGAAGCTTTCTTT.

The gene calls are TRBV12-5 and TRBJ2-5; D is undetermined. The V and J ends lost 1 base and 0 bases respectively, with 6 bases between them. The CDR3 contains 14 residues. Germline V lookup: CDR1 LGHNT, CDR2 FRNRAP. The CDR3 DNA reads as TGTGCTAGTGGTTTGGGACACAACCAAGAGACCCAGTACTTC. It codes for CASGLGHNQETQYF. The entire variable domain, with the rest obtained from reference TRBV12-5 and TRBJ2-5, is as follows: DARVTQTPRHKVTEMGQEVTMRCQPILGHNTVFWYRQTMMQGLELLAYFRNRAPLDDSGMPKDRFSAEMPDATLATLKIQPSEPRDSAVYFCASGLGHNQETQYFGPGTRLLVL.